This T cell receptor (beta chain) emerged from a study of blood T cells in healthy people across ages. Findings and caveats of the study: Among T cells, TCR beta diversity per million cells dropped roughly linearly as age rose. Long-lived donors exceeded aged donors in naive CD4+ cells and diversity.

In terms of origin and age, donors were healthy Caucasian individuals from Russia aged about 6 to 100. Concerning this clonotype: What it binds is unknown.

V shed 6 bases, J shed 8 bases, and the junction held 16 bases outside the gene matches. This CDR3 is 16 amino acids long. Germline CDR1 MNHNY, CDR2 SVGAGI (reference sequence). Then a second PCR, running roughly 7 to 11 cycles, was carried out with a sample-barcoded 5' primer and a J-beta primer mix. A template-switch adaptor with 12 random nucleotides tagged each cDNA molecule. TCRdb re-called the 5' RACE reads with MiXCR, one entry per CDR3 protein. Of about 1.8 million distinct CDR3 sequences in the sample, around half are singletons; the top ten hold 2.1%. The V call is TRBV6-6, the J call TRBJ2-1; 7 positions agree with TRBD2. Sequences were obtained from blood. The receptor was isolated from a woman aged 40 to 50 in good health. The chain's CDR3 is CASRTGGGAREYEQFF. The CDR3 DNA follows: TGTGCCAGCAGGACTGGGGGGGGTGCGCGTGAGTATGAGCAGTTCTTC.